This is a list of T cell receptor beta chains from one sample in a study of T cell clonotyping in hematopoietic cell transplantation. Produced via immunoSEQ multiplex PCR; TCRdb's table is partial and in-frame only. The repertoire consists of tens of thousands of clones, with 85% occurring once and the leading ten covering around 3%. Here the sequenced sample was peripheral blood mononuclear cells, taken before stem cell transplant. The receptors were sampled from a man between 60 and 75 years old with acute myeloid leukemia. Some clones in this sample may be carry-over from other donors' samples. CDR3s include the opening cysteine and the closing phenylalanine or tryptophan. D genes are given only for firm matches. Rows may omit the clone size; those that give it use once, few, many or a size class.

D: -; V: TRBV6-5; J: TRBJ2-1; size: -; DNA: TGTGCCAGCAGGCCAGGGACTTACAATGAGCAGTTCTTC; CDR3: CASRPGTYNEQFF
D: -; V: TRBV5-1; J: TRBJ1-2; size: -; DNA: TGCGCCAGCAGCTTGGTTCCAAAACTCTATGGCTACACCTTC; CDR3: CASSLVPKLYGYTF
D: -; V: TRBV28; J: TRBJ1-2; size: -; DNA: TGTGCCAGCAGTTCCCCTGCAAAGCAAGCGGGCTACACCTTC; CDR3: CASSSPAKQAGYTF
D: TRBD2; V: TRBV7-3; J: TRBJ2-1; size: once; DNA: TGTGCCAGCAGCCCTCGGACTAGCGGGGGTCATGAGCAGTTCTTC; CDR3: CASSPRTSGGHEQFF
D: -; V: TRBV9; J: TRBJ2-2; size: once; DNA: TGTGCCAGCAGCCCCGGGACGGTGGTTCCGAACACCGGGGAGCTGTTTTTT; CDR3: CASSPGTVVPNTGELFF
D: -; V: TRBV28; J: TRBJ2-6; size: -; DNA: TGTGCCAGCAATAACAGGGCTGGGGCCAACGTCCTGACTTTC; CDR3: CASNNRAGANVLTF
D: -; V: TRBV11-1; J: TRBJ2-7; size: -; DNA: TGTGCCAGCAGCTTATCTTTGGCGGGTGCCTACGAGCAGTACTTC; CDR3: CASSLSLAGAYEQYF
D: TRBD1; V: TRBV4-1; J: TRBJ1-1; size: -; DNA: TGCGCCAGCGGTGGACAGGAAACGATGAACACTGAAGCTTTCTTT; CDR3: CASGGQETMNTEAFF
D: TRBD1; V: TRBV5-8; J: TRBJ1-1; size: -; DNA: TGTGCCAGCAGCCGATGGACAGGGTGGGCGAGGACTGAAGCTTTCTTT; CDR3: CASSRWTGWARTEAFF
D: TRBD1; V: TRBV2; J: TRBJ2-7; size: -; DNA: TGTGCCAGCAGCGGGACAGGGGTGGGCGAGCAGTACTTC; CDR3: CASSGTGVGEQYF
D: TRBD1; V: TRBV28; J: TRBJ1-2; size: -; DNA: TGTGCCAGCAGGGCCCCGGGACAGGCTATACCTTCCGCTCCATCGGGGTATGGCTACACCTTC; CDR3: CASRAPGQAIPSAPSGYGYTF
D: TRBD1; V: TRBV7-3; J: TRBJ2-7; size: -; DNA: TGTGCCAGCAGCCCGAAAGGGGGACAGGGAGCCTACGAGCAGTACTTC; CDR3: CASSPKGGQGAYEQYF
D: -; V: TRBV7-2; J: TRBJ2-3; size: -; DNA: TGTGCCAGCAGCTTCGGCATGCCGGATAGCGGCACAGATACGCAGTATTTT; CDR3: CASSFGMPDSGTDTQYF
D: -; V: TRBV30; J: TRBJ1-1; size: -; DNA: TGTGCCTGGAGCGCAGAGCTTGAAGCTTTCTTT; CDR3: CAWSAELEAFF
D: -; V: TRBV2; J: TRBJ2-3; size: -; DNA: TGTGCCAGCATACTAGCAGGGAATCCAGATACGCAGTATTTT; CDR3: CASILAGNPDTQYF
D: TRBD1; V: TRBV19; J: TRBJ1-6; size: -; DNA: TGTGCCAGTAGTCTCGGGACAGGGAACACCTATAATTCACCCCTCCACTTT; CDR3: CASSLGTGNTYNSPLHF
D: TRBD1; V: TRBV9; J: TRBJ2-2; size: -; DNA: TGTGCCAGCAGCGGTTACGGGACAGCCGAGAACACCGGGGAGCTGTTTTTT; CDR3: CASSGYGTAENTGELFF
D: -; V: TRBV19; J: TRBJ2-2; size: -; DNA: TGTGCCAGTAGTATCCTCCTGACAGTCTCTTACACCGGGGAGCTGTTTTTT; CDR3: CASSILLTVSYTGELFF
D: -; V: TRBV19; J: TRBJ1-2; size: -; DNA: TGTGCCAGTAGTATGGGGTTCAATGGCTACACCTTC; CDR3: CASSMGFNGYTF
D: -; V: TRBV19; J: TRBJ2-2; size: -; DNA: TGTGCCAGTAGTATCCAGGGGATGGCCGGGGAGCTGTTTTTT; CDR3: CASSIQGMAGELFF
D: -; V: TRBV7-3; J: TRBJ1-6; size: -; DNA: TGTGCCAGCAGCTTGAGCCGGTCTAATTCACCCCTCCACTTT; CDR3: CASSLSRSNSPLHF
D: -; V: TRBV15; J: TRBJ1-2; size: -; DNA: TGTGCCACCAGCCGGGGGCGTGGGTATGGCTACACCTTC; CDR3: CATSRGRGYGYTF
D: TRBD1; V: TRBV30; J: TRBJ1-2; size: -; DNA: TGTGCCTGGACCCCGGTGGGACAGGGGAGTGGCTACACCTTC; CDR3: CAWTPVGQGSGYTF
D: TRBD1; V: TRBV19; J: TRBJ1-1; size: -; DNA: TGTGCCAGTAGAACCGGACAGGGGAGAGGTGGAACTGAAGCTTTCTTT; CDR3: CASRTGQGRGGTEAFF
D: -; V: TRBV7-2; J: TRBJ1-6; size: -; DNA: TGTGCCAGCAGCCCCGGGGGGGGAGTCCCCAATTCACCCCTCCACTTT; CDR3: CASSPGGGVPNSPLHF
D: TRBD2; V: TRBV28; J: TRBJ2-7; size: -; DNA: TGTGCCAGCAGTTTACGACTAGCGGGGGGGCCCTACGAGCAGTACTTC; CDR3: CASSLRLAGGPYEQYF
D: TRBD1; V: TRBV5-8; J: TRBJ2-7; size: once; DNA: TGTGCCAGCAGCTTGTTTTTCAGCGCGGGACAGGACTACGAGCAGTACTTC; CDR3: CASSLFFSAGQDYEQYF
D: -; V: TRBV11-2; J: TRBJ1-6; size: -; DNA: TGTGCCAGCAGGGGAGGACAGTGGCGTTCACCCCTCCACTTT; CDR3: CASRGGQWRSPLHF